Below, 8 T cell receptor beta chains from the same sample are listed, as sequenced in a study of T-cell reconstitution after alpha-beta-depleted transplantation in children. Molecular barcoding with unique molecular identifiers was used for the TCRbeta library. Using its own MiXCR run on the PCR reads, TCRdb lists one record per CDR3 protein. In the table there are 250,000 to 350,000 distinct CDR3 sequences, over 20% of which are singletons. This specimen was PBMCs, mostly from graft donor cells, taken 180 days after TCRalphabeta/CD19-depleted stem cell transplant. The receptors were gathered from a male patient aged 5 to 17 who had a stem cell transplant for acute lymphoblastic leukemia, so the T cells may come from the graft donor.

In its sample, this clonotype was seen a few times. The V and J genes are TRBV9 and TRBJ2-3; maybe TRBD1 (5 bases). There are 15 residues in the CDR3. Germline CDR1 and CDR2: SGDLS and YYNGEE. The V gene lost 0 bases and the J gene lost 4 bases, with 12 bases spanning the gap. The CDR3 bases are TGTGCCAGCAGCGTAGGTGCAGGGCTGGCAGATACGCAGTATTTT. It encodes CASSVGAGLADTQYF.

This chain links TRBV5-1 with TRBJ1-3; TRBD1 matches at 12 bases. The V gene's germline CDR1 is SGHRS and CDR2 YFSETQ. V shed 3 bases and J 2 bases; nucleotides not matched to a gene: 9. CDR3 length: 18 amino acids. CDR3 region: CASSSGTGGASAGNTIYF. CDR3 sequence (DNA): TGCGCCAGCAGCTCCGGGACAGGGGGCGCCTCGGCTGGAAACACCATATATTTT.

The chain employs TRBV7-9 and TRBJ2-7; no definite D call. Germline V gene lookup returns CDR1 SEHNR and CDR2 FQNEAQ (reference sequence). Trimming removed 0 bases at V and 9 bases at J, with 15 bases between. The CDR3 runs 14 residues. CDR3 in amino acids: CASSLAIGPIGQYF. CDR3 in DNA: TGTGCCAGCAGCTTAGCGATAGGACCCATCGGGCAGTACTTC. The full variable domain, its missing parts supplied by reference TRBV7-9 and TRBJ2-7, is DTGVSQNPRHKITKRGQNVTFRCDPISEHNRLYWYRQTLGQGPEFLTYFQNEAQLEKSRLLSDRFSAERPKGSFSTLEIQRTEQGDSAMYLCASSLAIGPIGQYFGPGTRLTVT.

J is TRBJ1-1 and V is TRBV25-1; 7 bases fit TRBD1. The CDR3 loop spans 15 amino acids. Germline V gives CDR1 MGHDK, CDR2 SYGVNS. Trimming at V came to 5 bases and at J to 0 bases, leaving 6 bases not matched to a gene. In DNA form, the CDR3 reads TGTGCCAGCAGTACCCGACAGGGCGTGAACACTGAAGCTTTCTTT. Translating gives CASSTRQGVNTEAFF.

This clonotype was recorded once. The V and J genes are TRBV24-1 and TRBJ2-7; a weak D match, TRBD1 (5 bases). The CDR3 spans 13 residues. Germline CDR1 reads KGHDR; CDR2 reads SFDVKD. V gave up 6 bases and J gave up 1 base, with 9 bases separating them. Here the CDR3 DNA reads TGTGCCACCAGTCTTCAGGGATCCTACGAGCAGTACTTC. As protein: CATSLQGSYEQYF.

The chain recombines TRBV6-5 with TRBJ1-1; D perhaps matches TRBD1 (6 bases). This CDR3 has 14 residues. Germline V gives CDR1 MNHEY, CDR2 SVGAGI. V was pared by 4 bases and J by 4 bases, with 13 bases between. The CDR3 loop is CASSSTGSRTEAFF. The CDR3 DNA follows: TGTGCCAGCAGTTCCACAGGGTCTCGCACTGAAGCTTTCTTT.

This clonotype showed up just a few times. The chain combines TRBV20-1 with TRBJ2-7; D not resolved. Trimming stripped 6 bases from V and 2 bases from J, with 11 bases between. Germline loops: CDR1 DFQATT, CDR2 SNEGSKA (reference sequence). The CDR3 is 12 residues long. The CDR3 protein is CSAPNRAYEQYF. The CDR3, as DNA: TGCAGTGCCCCTAACAGAGCCTACGAGCAGTACTTC.

This clonotype was counted a few times. The chain carries TRBV10-1 and TRBJ2-7, with 8 bases identical to TRBD2. This CDR3 has 14 residues. The germline CDR1 and CDR2 sequences are WNHNN and SYGVQD (reference sequence). J gave up 2 bases and V 3 bases, and 3 bases lay outside the gene matches. The CDR3 DNA reads as TGCGCCAGCAGTGAAGACGGGAGGGCCTACGAGCAGTACTTC. This encodes CASSEDGRAYEQYF.